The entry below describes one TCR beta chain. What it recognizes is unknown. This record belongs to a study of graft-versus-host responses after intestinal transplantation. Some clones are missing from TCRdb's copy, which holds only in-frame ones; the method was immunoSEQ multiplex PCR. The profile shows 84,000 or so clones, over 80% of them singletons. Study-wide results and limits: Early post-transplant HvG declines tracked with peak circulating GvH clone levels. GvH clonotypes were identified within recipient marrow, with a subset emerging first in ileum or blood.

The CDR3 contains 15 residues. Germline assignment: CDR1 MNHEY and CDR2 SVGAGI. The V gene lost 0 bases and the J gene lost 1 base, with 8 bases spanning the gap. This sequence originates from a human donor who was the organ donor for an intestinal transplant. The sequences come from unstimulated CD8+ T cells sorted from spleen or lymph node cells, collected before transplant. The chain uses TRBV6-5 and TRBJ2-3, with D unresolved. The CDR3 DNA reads TGTGCCAGCAGTTACTCTCCCTATGGCACAGATACGCAGTATTTT. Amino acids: CASSYSPYGTDTQYF.